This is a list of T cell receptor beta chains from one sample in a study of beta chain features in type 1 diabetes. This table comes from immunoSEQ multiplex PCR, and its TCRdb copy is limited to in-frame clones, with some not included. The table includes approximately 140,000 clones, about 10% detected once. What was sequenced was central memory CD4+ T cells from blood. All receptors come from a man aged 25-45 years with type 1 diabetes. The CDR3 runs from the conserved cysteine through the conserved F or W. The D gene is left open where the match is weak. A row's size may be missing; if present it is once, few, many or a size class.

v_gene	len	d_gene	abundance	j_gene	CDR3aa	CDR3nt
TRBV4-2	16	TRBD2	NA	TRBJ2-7	CASSRWGGSGGEEQYF	TGTGCCAGCAGCCGCTGGGGAGGTAGCGGGGGGGAAGAGCAGTACTTC
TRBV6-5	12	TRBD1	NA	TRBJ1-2	CASSGQGYGYTF	TGTGCCAGTTCGGGACAGGGGTATGGCTACACCTTC
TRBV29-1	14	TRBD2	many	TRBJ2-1	CSVDGSGGFSEQFF	TGCAGCGTTGATGGTAGCGGGGGGTTCAGTGAGCAGTTCTTC
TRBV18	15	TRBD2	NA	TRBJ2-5	CASSPRTSGQETQYF	TGTGCCAGCTCACCAAGGACTAGCGGCCAAGAGACCCAGTACTTC
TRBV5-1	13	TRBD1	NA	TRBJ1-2	CASIMTGTYGYTF	TGTGCCAGCATCATGACAGGGACCTATGGCTACACCTTC
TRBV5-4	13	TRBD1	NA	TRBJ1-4	CASSRDRSDKLFF	TGTGCCAGCAGCCGGGACAGGTCTGACAAACTGTTTTTT
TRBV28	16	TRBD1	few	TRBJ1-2	CASSLGGQGAGYGYTF	TGTGCCAGCAGTTTGGGTGGGCAGGGGGCTGGCTATGGCTACACCTTC
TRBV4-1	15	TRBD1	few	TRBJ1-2	CASSLTGTGPKGYTF	TGCGCCAGCAGCTTAACCGGGACAGGGCCAAAAGGCTACACCTTC
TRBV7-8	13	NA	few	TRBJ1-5	CASKRGGNQPQHF	TGTGCCAGCAAGCGGGGAGGCAATCAGCCCCAGCATTTT
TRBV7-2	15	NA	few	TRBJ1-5	CASRPTSGGDQPQHF	TGTGCCAGCAGACCAACGTCCGGGGGGGATCAGCCCCAGCATTTT
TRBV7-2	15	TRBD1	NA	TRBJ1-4	CASSSTSGRQGKLFF	TGTGCCAGCAGCTCAACCTCAGGACGACAGGGTAAACTGTTTTTT
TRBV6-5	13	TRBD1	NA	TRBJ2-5	CASSWTGQETQYF	TGTGCCAGCAGTTGGACAGGGCAAGAGACCCAGTACTTC
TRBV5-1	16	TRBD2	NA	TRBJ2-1	CASSLFPSTSGGEQFF	TGCGCCAGCAGCTTGTTCCCCTCGACTAGCGGGGGAGAGCAGTTCTTC
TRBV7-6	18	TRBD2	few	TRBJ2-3	CASRLQTSGGLGADTQYF	TGTGCCAGCAGACTTCAGACTAGCGGGGGGCTGGGTGCAGATACGCAGTATTTT
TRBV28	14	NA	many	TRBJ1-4	CASTPGSPNEKLFF	TGTGCCAGCACTCCGGGGAGCCCTAATGAAAAACTGTTTTTT
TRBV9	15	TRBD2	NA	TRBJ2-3	CASSVVGGSTDTQYF	TGTGCCAGCAGCGTCGTGGGGGGGTCCACAGATACGCAGTATTTT
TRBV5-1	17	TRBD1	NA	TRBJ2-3	CASSLVTGDRTTDTQYF	TGCGCCAGCAGCTTAGTAACAGGGGACAGAACCACAGATACGCAGTATTTT
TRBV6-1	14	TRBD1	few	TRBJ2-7	CASSQDRGRNEQYF	TGTGCCAGCAGTCAGGACAGGGGGCGAAACGAGCAGTACTTC
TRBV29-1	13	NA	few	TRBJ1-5	CSVAEHPNQPQHF	TGCAGCGTTGCTGAACACCCCAATCAGCCCCAGCATTTT
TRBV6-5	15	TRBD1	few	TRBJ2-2	CASRKQGILAGELFF	TGTGCCAGCAGAAAACAGGGGATTTTGGCCGGGGAGCTGTTTTTT
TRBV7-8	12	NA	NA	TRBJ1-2	CASSLTGVGYTF	TGTGCCAGCAGCTTGACAGGCGTTGGCTACACCTTC
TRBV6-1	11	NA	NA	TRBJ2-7	CASSNRQEQYF	TGTGCCAGCAGTAATCGACAGGAGCAGTACTTC
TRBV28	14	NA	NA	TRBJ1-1	CASSSPGMNTEAFF	TGTGCCAGCAGTTCACCGGGAATGAACACTGAAGCTTTCTTT
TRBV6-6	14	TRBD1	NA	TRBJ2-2	CASTGQLNTGELFF	TGTGCCAGCACGGGACAGCTTAACACCGGGGAGCTGTTTTTT